Listed below are T cell receptor beta chains from one sample, sequenced in a study of CD8+ T cells in alopecia areata. The method was immunoSEQ multiplex PCR; TCRdb's version includes in-frame clones alone and lacks a portion of them. The table lists over 150,000 clones, 53% of them singletons, with about 10% in the top ten. The sample was CD8+ T cells sorted from blood, taken at week 24, from a patient treated with tofacitinib. The receptors stem from a human donor with alopecia areata. CDR3s include the opening cysteine and the closing phenylalanine or tryptophan. A D gene is named only where the DNA matches it firmly. Clone size, where shown, is once, few, many, or a class for clones that have expanded.

v_call	clone_size	d_call	j_call	cdr3_length	cdr3_nt	cdr3_aa
TRBV15	NA	NA	TRBJ2-7	12	TGTGCCACCAGCAGAGAAGACTACGAGCAGTACTTC	CATSREDYEQYF
TRBV15	few	NA	TRBJ1-5	17	TGTGCCACCAGCAGAGGTTTAGGAGGCCAAAGCAATCAGCCCCAGCATTTT	CATSRGLGGQSNQPQHF
TRBV25-1	NA	TRBD1	TRBJ2-7	16	TGTGCCAGCAGTGAATCGTGGGACAGGTTCGCCCCACATCAGTACTTC	CASSESWDRFAPHQYF
TRBV25-1	NA	NA	TRBJ2-1	14	TGTGCCAGCAGTGAACTCAGCTCCTACAATGAGCAGTTCTTC	CASSELSSYNEQFF
TRBV7-9	few	NA	TRBJ1-2	15	TGTGCCAGCAGCTTAGATACAGGGAAAGAAGATGGCTACACCTTC	CASSLDTGKEDGYTF
TRBV7-9	NA	NA	TRBJ2-5	12	TGTGCCAGCAGGGACGACTTGGAGACCCAGTACTTC	CASRDDLETQYF
TRBV7-9	NA	NA	TRBJ2-7	14	TGTGCCAGCAGCTTAGAAGGGGGTACCTACGAGCAGTACTTC	CASSLEGGTYEQYF
TRBV5-6	NA	TRBD2	TRBJ2-1	16	TGTGCCAGCAGCTTGGGACTAGCGGGGTTTCACAATGAGCAGTTCTTC	CASSLGLAGFHNEQFF
TRBV30	once	TRBD1	TRBJ1-1	13	TGTGCCTGGACCCGGACAGGGAGCACTGAAGCTTTCTTT	CAWTRTGSTEAFF
TRBV30	NA	TRBD1	TRBJ1-5	13	TGTGCCTGGAGTGTGCAAGGGGGACAGCCCCGGCATTTT	CAWSVQGGQPRHF
TRBV30	NA	NA	TRBJ1-2	13	TGTGCCTGGAATCCGGGAGGGGACTATGGCTACACCTTC	CAWNPGGDYGYTF
TRBV9	NA	NA	TRBJ2-6	14	TGTGCCAGCAGCGCCCGGCCTGGGGCCAACGTCCTGACTTTC	CASSARPGANVLTF
TRBV11-2	NA	TRBD2	TRBJ2-7	16	TGTGCCAGCAGCTTAGATCCCCTAGCGGGGCCCTACGAGCAGTACTTC	CASSLDPLAGPYEQYF
TRBV27	NA	TRBD1	TRBJ2-7	15	TGTGCCAGCAGTTTATTTCACGGGACAGGCTACGAGCAGTACTTC	CASSLFHGTGYEQYF
TRBV30	few	TRBD1	TRBJ1-2	14	TGTGCCTGGAGCAGACAGGGAATTAACTATGGCTACACCTTC	CAWSRQGINYGYTF
TRBV4-3	NA	NA	TRBJ2-4	16	TGCGCCAGCAGCCAAGATGGTCTAGGGGCCAAAAACATTCAGTACTTC	CASSQDGLGAKNIQYF
TRBV5-6	NA	NA	TRBJ2-3	13	TGTGCCAGCAGCTCCAGGGGCACAGATACGCAGTATTTT	CASSSRGTDTQYF
TRBV28	NA	NA	TRBJ2-1	14	TGTGCCAGCGTAGCCGGGGGTTCCTACAATGAGCAGTTCTTC	CASVAGGSYNEQFF
TRBV7-9	NA	NA	TRBJ2-7	15	TGTGCCAGCAGCTTAGCAAGAACAGGACCCTACGAGCAGTACTTC	CASSLARTGPYEQYF
TRBV29-1	few	NA	TRBJ2-2	13	TGCAGCGTCGCCCCCGGAGGTGCCGGGGAGCTGTTTTTT	CSVAPGGAGELFF
TRBV30	NA	NA	TRBJ1-1	14	TGTGCCTGGAGTGTATTCCATCCTAGCACTGAAGCTTTCTTT	CAWSVFHPSTEAFF
TRBV25-1	NA	TRBD1	TRBJ1-5	16	TGTGCCAGCAGTGAAGACAGGGGGAATAGCAATCAGCCCCAGCATTTT	CASSEDRGNSNQPQHF
TRBV4-3	NA	NA	TRBJ2-3	16	TGCGCCAGCAGCCAAGATCGAGCGGACCACACAGATACGCAGTATTTT	CASSQDRADHTDTQYF
TRBV11-2	NA	NA	TRBJ2-5	15	TGTGCCAGCAGCTTATATGGCAGGGGATCAGAGACCCAGTACTTC	CASSLYGRGSETQYF
TRBV27	once	NA	TRBJ1-5	15	TGTGCCAGCAGTTTCGTGGGAAATAGCAATCAGCCCCAGCATTTT	CASSFVGNSNQPQHF
TRBV11-2	NA	TRBD2	TRBJ2-3	16	TGTGCCAGCAGCTTAACTACGGGGGGGACTTCAGATACGCAGTATTTT	CASSLTTGGTSDTQYF
TRBV7-2	NA	TRBD1	TRBJ2-3	16	TGTGCCAGCAGCTTAGAGGGGACAGGCGGAACAGATACGCAGTATTTT	CASSLEGTGGTDTQYF
TRBV7-9	NA	NA	TRBJ2-5	13	TGTGCCAGCAGCTGGGCGGTGGGGGAGACCCAGTACTTC	CASSWAVGETQYF
TRBV18	NA	TRBD1	TRBJ2-6	19	TGTGCCAGCTCATCCCCACGGACAGGGCCCAACTCTGGGGCCAACGTCCTGACTTTC	CASSSPRTGPNSGANVLTF
TRBV7-9	NA	NA	TRBJ1-1	10	TGTGCCACCGCAGCTCCAAGAGCTTTCTTT	CATAAPRAFF
TRBV5-6	NA	TRBD1	TRBJ1-1	15	TGTGCCAGCAGCCACGGACAGGGGATGAACACTGAAGCTTTCTTT	CASSHGQGMNTEAFF
TRBV5-6	few	NA	TRBJ2-7	15	TGTGCCAGCAGCGTTGGCGGGCCGCACTCCTACGAGCAGTACTTC	CASSVGGPHSYEQYF
TRBV15	NA	TRBD2	TRBJ2-2	17	TGTGCCACCAGCAGAGTCGGCGGGGGGGGCACCACCGGGGAGCTGTTTTTT	CATSRVGGGGTTGELFF
TRBV15	NA	NA	TRBJ1-6	17	TGTGCCACCAGCCCTGGGGTACAGAGCTCCTATAATTCACCCCTCCACTTT	CATSPGVQSSYNSPLHF
TRBV4-3	few	NA	TRBJ1-2	15	TGCGCCAGCAGCCAAGAGACCGGGACTAACTATGGCTACACCTTC	CASSQETGTNYGYTF